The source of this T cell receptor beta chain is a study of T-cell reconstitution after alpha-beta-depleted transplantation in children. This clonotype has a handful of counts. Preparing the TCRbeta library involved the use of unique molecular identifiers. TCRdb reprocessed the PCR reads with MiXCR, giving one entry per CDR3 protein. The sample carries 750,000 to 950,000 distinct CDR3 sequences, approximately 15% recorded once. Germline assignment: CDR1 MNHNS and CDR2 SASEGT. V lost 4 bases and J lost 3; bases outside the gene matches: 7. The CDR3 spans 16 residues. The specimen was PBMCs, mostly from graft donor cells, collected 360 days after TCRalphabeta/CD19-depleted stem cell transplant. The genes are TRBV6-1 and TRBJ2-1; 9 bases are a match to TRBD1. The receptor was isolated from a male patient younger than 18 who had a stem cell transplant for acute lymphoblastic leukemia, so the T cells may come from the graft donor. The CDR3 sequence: CASSGPGQGSYNEQFF. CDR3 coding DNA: TGTGCCAGCAGTGGACCGGGACAGGGAAGCTACAATGAGCAGTTCTTC.